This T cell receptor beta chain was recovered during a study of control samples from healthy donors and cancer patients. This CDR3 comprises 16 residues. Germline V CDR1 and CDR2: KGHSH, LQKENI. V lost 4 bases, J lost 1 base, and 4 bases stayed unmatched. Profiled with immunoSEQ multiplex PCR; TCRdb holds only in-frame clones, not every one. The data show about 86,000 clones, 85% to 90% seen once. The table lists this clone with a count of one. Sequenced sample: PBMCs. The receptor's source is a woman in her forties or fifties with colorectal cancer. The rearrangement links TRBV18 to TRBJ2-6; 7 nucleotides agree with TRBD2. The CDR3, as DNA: TGTGCCAGCTCACTCCAGGGAGGGTCTGGGGCCAACGTCCTGACTTTC. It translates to CASSLQGGSGANVLTF.